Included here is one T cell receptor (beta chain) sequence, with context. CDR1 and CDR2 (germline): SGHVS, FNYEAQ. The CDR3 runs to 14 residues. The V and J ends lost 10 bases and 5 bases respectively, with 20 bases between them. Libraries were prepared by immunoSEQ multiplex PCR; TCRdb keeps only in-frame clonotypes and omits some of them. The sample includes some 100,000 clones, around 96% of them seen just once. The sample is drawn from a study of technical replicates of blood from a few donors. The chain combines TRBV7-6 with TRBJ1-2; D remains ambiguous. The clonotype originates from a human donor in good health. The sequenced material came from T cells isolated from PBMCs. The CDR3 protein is CATGERVDGYGYTF. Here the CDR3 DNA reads TGTGCCACCGGGGAAAGGGTGGATGGATATGGCTACACCTTC.